The TCR beta chain described here comes from a study of T-cell reconstitution after alpha-beta-depleted transplantation in children listed by TCRdb under 2016. Describing the broader study: Using TCR repertoire profiling, the study quantitatively followed how T-cell immune reconstitution unfolded in children after TCRalphabeta/CD19-depleted allogeneic hematopoietic cell transplantation.

The library came from PCR. Sequencing was carried out with an Illumina HiSeq 2500. TCR library preparation used molecular barcoding, with unique molecular identifiers applied to normalize quantification of the TCRbeta repertoire. TCRdb ran its own pipeline on the public reads, namely fastp trimming at Q25 and MiXCR clone calling, and kept in-frame beta chains. Each CDR3 protein gets just one entry, which takes the most common genes and DNA from the rows behind it. In all, the sample holds more than 550,000 distinct CDR3 sequences, and approximately 10% of those were seen once. Of the sample, about 4% is held by the ten largest clones. Trimming removed 5 bases from V and 1 base from J; the gene matches leave 8 bases unexplained. Reading the germline V gene (reference sequence) gives CDR1 SEHNR and CDR2 FQNEAQ. From its cysteine to its phenylalanine, the CDR3 spans 16 amino acids. Only the CDR3 portion is preserved as DNA: 48 bases, with reading frame beginning at the first base.

This clonotype occurred a few times. There is no known antigen for this receptor. No base quality values were provided; no much bigger clone lies one nucleotide off. Sequenced here: PBMCs from the stem cell graft donor, sampled from the stem cell graft. The receptor chain draws on TRBV7-9 and TRBJ1-1, with 9 middle bases fitting TRBD1. The receptor's source is a human donor who donated a stem cell graft to a child with acute myeloid leukemia. The CDR3 here reads CASSPQTTGGNTEAFF. The DNA reads TGTGCCAGCAGCCCACAGACGACAGGGGGGAACACTGAAGCTTTCTTT.